This T cell receptor (beta chain) was profiled in a study of Ad26.COV2.S vaccination and SARS-CoV-2 variants (dated by TCRdb to the early 2020s). With regard to the full study: Donors in the vaccine arm were drawn from COV1001, a phase I-IIa trial of Ad26.COV2.S in healthy adults that was multicentre, randomized, double-blind and placebo-controlled. Investigators remained blinded to trial group allocation during experiments and outcome assessment. The TCR-sequenced set comprised around 30 samples: approximately 19 Ad26.COV2.S vaccine recipients, 5 placebo recipients and 8 SARS-CoV-2 convalescent individuals. Trial participants were randomized into five groups of five: low-dose or high-dose Ad26.COV2.S given once or twice, or placebo on both occasions. Dosing of Ad26.COV2.S was intramuscular, at either 5x10^10 or 1x10^11 viral particles, delivered as one shot or as two shots spaced 56 days apart. TCRbeta repertoire sequencing served as the tool for gauging how specific and how broad the SARS-CoV-2-reactive T cell receptors were following Ad26.COV2.S vaccination. Overall results and qualifications from the work: Vaccine and placebo recipients had similar non-spike TCR breadth, a finding consistent with the vaccine containing only spike. Compared with placebo recipients, Ad26.COV2.S recipients showed higher spike-specific TCR breadth (P = 0.0014). The study lacked the statistical power to compare responses across vaccine doses or regimens. After vaccination, substantial breadth of spike-specific CD8+ and CD4+ T cell responses was reported. It was noted by the authors that total T cell responses may have been underestimated by the TCR breadth and depth analyses.

As for this clone: Its binding antigen is unknown. No base qualities exist here, and no much larger clone lies one base off it.

The sample's treatment or condition label, decoded: around 19 received Ad26.COV2.S at low or high dose, single or two shots; roughly five received placebo; per-sample allocation not given. Repertoires of vaccine and placebo recipients were sequenced from samples collected on day 63 after the first injection. Cohort 1b enrolled fewer than 30 adults aged 18-55 years at a single site in Boston, USA, between 29 July and 7 August 2020. Ad26.COV2.S was a replication-incompetent adenovirus type 26 vector expressing a prefusion-stabilized SARS-CoV-2 spike protein from the original Wuhan strain. TCRbeta CDR3 regions were sequenced with the immunoSEQ Assay. After extraction, genomic DNA underwent amplification by bias-controlled multiplex PCR, followed by high-throughput sequencing. The authors' analysis ran thus. To quantify the absolute abundance of every unique TCRbeta CDR3 region, sequences were collapsed and filtered. T cell fraction was estimated by normalization of TCRbeta template counts to usable DNA, with usable DNA being measured through amplification of reference genes present in all nucleated cells. Repertoire TCRs were annotated as SARS-CoV-2-specific by exact matching of V gene, CDR3 amino acid sequence and J gene to a known reactive TCR set. The reference SARS-CoV-2 TCR set was derived from MIRA and filtered for enrichment in COVID-19-positive ImmuneCODE repertoires, a step that removed public or cross-reactive TCRs. Using the MIRA antigens, annotated TCRs were further analysed by specific ORF or by position within an ORF. Breadth was defined as annotated unique rearrangements over total unique productive rearrangements; depth was the summed frequency of those rearrangements. Two-sided Wilcoxon rank-sum tests were used to compare TCR breadth between groups. TCRdb took over this immuneACCESS table, retaining in-frame rearrangements with V and J assigned. Such tables are incomplete; in checked studies, under half of the missing clones stem from an unresolved V gene, and the remainder is unexplained. The V and J calls and clone size come from that table; D and trimming were worked out from the DNA. The sample data list more than 300,000 clones, and around four fifths of these were observed just once. The ten largest clones take up approximately 2% of the sample.

Including cysteine and phenylalanine, the CDR3 has 16 amino acids. Only CDR3 DNA remains: 48 bases, in frame from the first base. V gives up 1 base and J gives up 2 bases, and the segment between their germline ends measures 12 bases. The germline V gene encodes CDR1 LNHDA and CDR2 SQIVND (reference sequence). The sample here was peripheral blood, taken in a trial of Ad26.COV2.S vaccine versus placebo. The chain is encoded by TRBV19 joined to TRBJ2-1, with TRBD1 tentatively as D gene (6 bases match). The TCR originated in a person aged 18-60 years who received the Ad26.COV2.S COVID-19 vaccine or a placebo. CDR3 region: CASSIVRGLAYNEQFF. The DNA is as follows: TGTGCCAGTAGTATAGTCAGGGGTTTGGCCTACAATGAGCAGTTCTTC.